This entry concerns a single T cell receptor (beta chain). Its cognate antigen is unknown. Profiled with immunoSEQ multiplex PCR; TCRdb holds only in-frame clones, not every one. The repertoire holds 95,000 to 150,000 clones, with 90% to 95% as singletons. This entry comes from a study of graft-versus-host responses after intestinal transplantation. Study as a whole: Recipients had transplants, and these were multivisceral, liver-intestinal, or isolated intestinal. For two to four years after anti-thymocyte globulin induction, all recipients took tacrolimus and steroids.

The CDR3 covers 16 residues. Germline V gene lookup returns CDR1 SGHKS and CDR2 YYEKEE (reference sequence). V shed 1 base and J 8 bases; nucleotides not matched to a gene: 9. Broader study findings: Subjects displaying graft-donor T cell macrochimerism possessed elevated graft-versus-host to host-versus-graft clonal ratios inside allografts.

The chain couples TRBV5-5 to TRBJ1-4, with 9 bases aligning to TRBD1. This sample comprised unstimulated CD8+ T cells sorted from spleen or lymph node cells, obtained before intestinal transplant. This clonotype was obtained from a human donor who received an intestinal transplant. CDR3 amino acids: CASSLRPTGGNEKLFF. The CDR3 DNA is TGTGCCAGCAGCTTGCGGCCGACAGGGGGGAACGAAAAACTGTTTTTT.